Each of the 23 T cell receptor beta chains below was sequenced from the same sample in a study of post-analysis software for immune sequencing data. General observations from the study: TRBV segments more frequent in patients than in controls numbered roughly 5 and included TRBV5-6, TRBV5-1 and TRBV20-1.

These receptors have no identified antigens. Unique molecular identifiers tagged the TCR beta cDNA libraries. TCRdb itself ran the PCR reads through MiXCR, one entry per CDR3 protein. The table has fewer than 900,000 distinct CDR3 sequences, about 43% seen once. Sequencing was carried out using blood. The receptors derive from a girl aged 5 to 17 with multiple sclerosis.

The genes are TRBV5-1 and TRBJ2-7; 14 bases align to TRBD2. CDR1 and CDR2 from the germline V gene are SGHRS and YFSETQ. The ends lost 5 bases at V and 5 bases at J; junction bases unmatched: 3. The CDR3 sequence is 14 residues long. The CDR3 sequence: CASRGTSGSHEQYF. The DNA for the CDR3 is TGCGCCAGCAGGGGGACTAGCGGGAGCCACGAGCAGTACTTC.

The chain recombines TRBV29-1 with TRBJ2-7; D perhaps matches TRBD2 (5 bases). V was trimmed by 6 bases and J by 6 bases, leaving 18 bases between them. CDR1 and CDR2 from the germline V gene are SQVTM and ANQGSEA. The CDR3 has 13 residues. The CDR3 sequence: CSVAPDWKGEQYF. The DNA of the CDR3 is TGCAGCGTAGCCCCGGACTGGAAGGGCGAGCAGTACTTC.

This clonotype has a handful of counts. The CDR3 reads CAIKTGGGSYEQYF. The CDR3 coding sequence is TGTGCCATCAAAACGGGAGGGGGCTCCTACGAGCAGTACTTC. The chain carries TRBV10-3 and TRBJ2-7; 8 bases are a match to TRBD2. V was clipped by 7 bases and J by 0 bases; unmatched bases: 5. Germline V CDR1 and CDR2: ENHRY, SYGVKD. The CDR3 spans 14 residues.

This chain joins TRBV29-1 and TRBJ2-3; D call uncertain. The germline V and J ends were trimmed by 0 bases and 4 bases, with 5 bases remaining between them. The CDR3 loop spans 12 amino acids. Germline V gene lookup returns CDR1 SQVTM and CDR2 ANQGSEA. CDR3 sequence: CSVEELADTQYF. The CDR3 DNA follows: TGCAGCGTTGAAGAGCTGGCAGATACGCAGTATTTT.

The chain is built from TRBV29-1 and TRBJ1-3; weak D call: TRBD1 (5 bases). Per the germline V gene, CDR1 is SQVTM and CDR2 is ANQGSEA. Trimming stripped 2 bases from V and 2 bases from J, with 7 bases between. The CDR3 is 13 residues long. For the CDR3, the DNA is TGCAGCGTTGAAATGGGGGCTGGAAACACCATATATTTT. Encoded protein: CSVEMGAGNTIYF.

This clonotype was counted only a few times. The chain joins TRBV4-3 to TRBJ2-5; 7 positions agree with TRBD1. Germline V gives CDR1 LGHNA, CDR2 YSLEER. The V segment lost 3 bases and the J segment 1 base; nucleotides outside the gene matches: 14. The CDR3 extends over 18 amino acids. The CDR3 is CASSHKPRDRVPQETQYF. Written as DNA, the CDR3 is TGCGCCAGCAGCCATAAGCCCCGTGACAGGGTCCCCCAAGAGACCCAGTACTTC.

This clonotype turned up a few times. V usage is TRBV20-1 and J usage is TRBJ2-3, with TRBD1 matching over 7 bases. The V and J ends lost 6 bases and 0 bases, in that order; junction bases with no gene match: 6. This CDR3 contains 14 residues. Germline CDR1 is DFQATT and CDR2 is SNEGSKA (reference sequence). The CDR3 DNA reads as TGCAGTGCCCCGGGACAGACTAGCACAGATACGCAGTATTTT. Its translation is CSAPGQTSTDTQYF.

DNA of the CDR3: TGCAGTGCCACCCAGGGGGACACTGAAGCTTTCTTT. Its protein is CSATQGDTEAFF. The chain uses TRBV20-1 and TRBJ1-1; 7 bases fit TRBD1. V lost 6 bases to trimming and J lost 3 bases; unmatched junction nucleotides: 4. The CDR3 contains 12 residues. Germline CDR1 DFQATT, CDR2 SNEGSKA (reference sequence).

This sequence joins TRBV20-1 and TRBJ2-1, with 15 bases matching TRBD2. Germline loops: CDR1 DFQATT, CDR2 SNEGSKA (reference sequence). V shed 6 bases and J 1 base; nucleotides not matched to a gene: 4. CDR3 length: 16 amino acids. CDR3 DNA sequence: TGCAGTGCCGCCGGGACTAGCGGGAGGTCCTACAATGAGCAGTTCTTC. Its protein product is CSAAGTSGRSYNEQFF.

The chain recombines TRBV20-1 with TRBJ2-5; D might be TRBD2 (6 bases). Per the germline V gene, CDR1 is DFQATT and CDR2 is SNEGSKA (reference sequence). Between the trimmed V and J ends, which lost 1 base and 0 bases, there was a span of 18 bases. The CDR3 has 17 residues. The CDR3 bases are TGCAGTGCTAGAGCCACCGGGGGAGACCTGTACCAAGAGACCCAGTACTTC. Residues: CSARATGGDLYQETQYF.

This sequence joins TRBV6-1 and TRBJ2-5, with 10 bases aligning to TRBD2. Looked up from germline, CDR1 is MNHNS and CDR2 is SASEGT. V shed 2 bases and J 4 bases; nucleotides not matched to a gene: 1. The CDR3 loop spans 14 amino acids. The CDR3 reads CASSELAGVETQYF. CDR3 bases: TGTGCCAGCAGTGAACTAGCGGGAGTAGAGACCCAGTACTTC.

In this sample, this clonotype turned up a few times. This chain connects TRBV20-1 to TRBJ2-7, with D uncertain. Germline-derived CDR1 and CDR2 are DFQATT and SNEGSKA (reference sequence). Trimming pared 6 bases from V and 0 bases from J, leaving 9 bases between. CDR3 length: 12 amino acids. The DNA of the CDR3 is TGCAGTGCCCCTACCCCCTCCTACGAGCAGTACTTC. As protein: CSAPTPSYEQYF.

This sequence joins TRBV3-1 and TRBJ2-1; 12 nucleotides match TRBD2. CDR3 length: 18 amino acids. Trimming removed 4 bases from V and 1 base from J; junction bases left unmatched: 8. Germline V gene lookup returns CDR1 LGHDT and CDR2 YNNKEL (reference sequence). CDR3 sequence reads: CASSRGLAGLSSYNEQFF. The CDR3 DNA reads TGTGCCAGCAGCCGGGGACTAGCGGGCTTGTCTTCCTACAATGAGCAGTTCTTC.

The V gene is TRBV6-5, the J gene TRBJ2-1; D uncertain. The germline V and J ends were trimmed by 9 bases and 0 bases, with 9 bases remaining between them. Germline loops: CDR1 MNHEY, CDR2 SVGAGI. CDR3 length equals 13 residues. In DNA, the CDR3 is TGTGCCAGTCGATTAAGCTCCTACAATGAGCAGTTCTTC. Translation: CASRLSSYNEQFF.

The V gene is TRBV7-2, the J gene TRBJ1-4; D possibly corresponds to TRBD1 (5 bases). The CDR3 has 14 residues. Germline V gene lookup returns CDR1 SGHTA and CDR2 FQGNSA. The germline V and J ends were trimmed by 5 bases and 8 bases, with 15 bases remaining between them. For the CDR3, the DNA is TGTGCCAGCAGCCCTAGGCAGGGTGCGGAAAAACTGTTTTTT. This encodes CASSPRQGAEKLFF.

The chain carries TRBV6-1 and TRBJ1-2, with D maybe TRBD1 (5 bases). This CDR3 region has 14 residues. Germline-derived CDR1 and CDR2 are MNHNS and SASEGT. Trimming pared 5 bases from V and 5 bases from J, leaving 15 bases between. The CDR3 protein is CASSTRTSDYGYTF. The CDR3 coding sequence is TGTGCCAGCAGTACCCGGACAAGCGATTATGGCTACACCTTC.

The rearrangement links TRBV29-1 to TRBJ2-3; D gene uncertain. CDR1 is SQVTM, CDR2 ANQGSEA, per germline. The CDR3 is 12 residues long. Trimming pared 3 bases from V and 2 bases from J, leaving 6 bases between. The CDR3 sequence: CSVDGVTDTQYF. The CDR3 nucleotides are TGCAGCGTTGATGGGGTCACAGATACGCAGTATTTT.

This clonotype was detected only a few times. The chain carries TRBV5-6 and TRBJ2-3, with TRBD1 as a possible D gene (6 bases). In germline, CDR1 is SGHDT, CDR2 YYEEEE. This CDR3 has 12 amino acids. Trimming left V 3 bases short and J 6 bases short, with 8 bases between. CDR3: CASSSQGDTQYF. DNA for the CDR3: TGTGCCAGCAGCTCCCAGGGGGATACGCAGTATTTT.

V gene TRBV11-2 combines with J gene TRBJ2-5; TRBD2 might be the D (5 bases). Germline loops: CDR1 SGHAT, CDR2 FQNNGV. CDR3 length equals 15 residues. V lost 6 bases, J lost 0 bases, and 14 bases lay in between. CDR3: CASRGTRGYQETQYF. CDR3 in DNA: TGTGCCAGCAGGGGAACCCGGGGATACCAAGAGACCCAGTACTTC.

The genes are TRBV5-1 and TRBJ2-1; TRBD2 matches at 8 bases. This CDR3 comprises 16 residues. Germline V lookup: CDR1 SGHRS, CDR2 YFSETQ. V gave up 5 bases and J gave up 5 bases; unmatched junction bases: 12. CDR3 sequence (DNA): TGCGCCAGCAGGATCCCCGGGACTAGGTATAACAATGAGCAGTTCTTC. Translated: CASRIPGTRYNNEQFF.

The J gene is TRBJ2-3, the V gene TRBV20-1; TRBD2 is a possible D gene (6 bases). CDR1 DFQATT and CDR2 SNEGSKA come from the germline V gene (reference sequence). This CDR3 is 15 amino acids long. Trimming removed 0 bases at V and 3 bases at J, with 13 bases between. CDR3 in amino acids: CSARDPSSVTDTQYF. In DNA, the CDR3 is TGCAGTGCTAGAGATCCGTCTAGCGTTACAGATACGCAGTATTTT.

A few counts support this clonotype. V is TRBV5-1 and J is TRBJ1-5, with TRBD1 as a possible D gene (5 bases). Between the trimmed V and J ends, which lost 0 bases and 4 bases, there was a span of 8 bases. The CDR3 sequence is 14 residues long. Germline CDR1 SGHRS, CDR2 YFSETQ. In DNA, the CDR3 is TGCGCCAGCAGCTTGGGGGGGGAGAATCAGCCCCAGCATTTT. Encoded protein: CASSLGGENQPQHF.

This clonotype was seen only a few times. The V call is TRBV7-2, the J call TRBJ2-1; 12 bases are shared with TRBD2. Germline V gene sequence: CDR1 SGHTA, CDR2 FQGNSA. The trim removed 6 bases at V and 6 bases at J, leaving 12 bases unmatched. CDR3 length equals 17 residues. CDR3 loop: CASSLAVTSGSFNEQFF. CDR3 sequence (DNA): TGTGCCAGCAGTCTAGCCGTGACTAGCGGGAGTTTCAATGAGCAGTTCTTC.